This TCR beta chain appears in the sequencing data of a study of blood T cells in healthy people across ages. General study findings and limits: As age increased, TCR beta diversity per million T cells fell in a roughly linear fashion.

In germline, CDR1 is SQVTM, CDR2 ANQGSEA. There are 14 residues in the CDR3. Trimming stripped 3 bases from V and 2 bases from J, with 13 bases between. Remarks on this clonotype: Its cognate antigen is unknown.

The second PCR ran about 6 to 12 cycles with a sample-barcoded 5' primer and J-beta primers. Each CDR3 protein gets one entry after TCRdb re-called the 5' RACE reads with MiXCR. Of over 950,000 distinct CDR3 sequences in the sample, around 54% were seen once. The TCR was taken from an older woman in good health. This chain connects TRBV29-1 to TRBJ2-5, with no clear D. Specimen: blood. CDR3 nucleotides: TGCAGCGTTGACCCTGCCGGGTCTCAAGAGACCCAGTACTTC. Amino acids: CSVDPAGSQETQYF. The full variable domain, in which reference TRBV29-1 and TRBJ2-5 provide the parts outside the CDR3, is SAVISQKPSRDICQRGTSLTIQCQVDSQVTMMFWYRQQPGQSLTLIATANQGSEATYESGFVIDKFPISRPNLTFSTLTVSNMSPEDSSIYLCSVDPAGSQETQYFGPGTRLLVL.